Each of the 9 T cell receptor beta chains below was sequenced from the same sample in a study of blood T cell repertoires in COVID-19. Using immunoSEQ multiplex PCR, the repertoire was profiled, and TCRdb retains in-frame clones only, with some absent. The sample consists of fewer than 150,000 clones, about nine tenths of them appearing once. The specimen was peripheral blood. These receptors came from a woman older than 75 with acute or convalescent COVID-19.

In its sample, this clone was seen a few times. The V gene is TRBV19, the J gene TRBJ2-2, with 9 bases matching TRBD1. The CDR3 has 16 amino acids. V dropped 9 bases and J dropped 0; count of bases not matched to a gene: 8. Germline assignment: CDR1 LNHDA and CDR2 SQIVND (reference sequence). This chain's CDR3 is CARMTGTGSNTGELFF. The CDR3 DNA sequence: TGTGCCAGAATGACCGGGACAGGGTCGAACACCGGGGAGCTGTTTTTT.

The chain is built from TRBV6-5 and TRBJ1-3; D is ambiguous. The CDR3 contains 13 residues. The germline V gene has CDR1 MNHEY and CDR2 SVGAGI. V dropped 8 bases and J dropped 0 bases, with 8 bases sitting between them. CDR3 sequence: CASRVSSGNTIYF. The CDR3 region has the DNA TGTGCCAGCCGCGTAAGCTCTGGAAACACCATATATTTT.

V is TRBV4-1 and J is TRBJ2-1; TRBD1 matches at 8 bases. The CDR3 is 17 residues long. V was pared by 8 bases and J by 2 bases, with 14 bases of the junction left unmatched. From germline, CDR1 is MGHRA and CDR2 YSYEKL. CDR3 in DNA: TGCGCCAGCCCAGGGGGCGCATGGAGTCTAGCCTACAATGAGCAGTTCTTC. The encoded protein is CASPGGAWSLAYNEQFF.

The rearrangement links TRBV5-4 to TRBJ2-2, with D uncertain. V was pared by 1 base and J by 1 base, with 8 bases between. CDR1 SGHNT and CDR2 YYREEE come from the germline V gene (reference sequence). The CDR3 totals 15 residues. CDR3 in amino acids: CASSLTTRNTGELFF. The CDR3 DNA follows: TGTGCCAGCAGCTTGACTACACGGAACACCGGGGAGCTGTTTTTT.

The chain carries TRBV5-4 and TRBJ1-2; 8 nucleotides match TRBD1. V dropped 1 base and J dropped 6; count of bases not matched to a gene: 5. CDR1 and CDR2 from the germline V gene are SGHNT and YYREEE (reference sequence). The CDR3 runs 14 residues. CDR3: CASSLIQGANGYTF. The CDR3 DNA follows: TGTGCCAGCAGCTTGATCCAGGGGGCGAATGGCTACACCTTC.

This clone was counted only a few times. This chain uses TRBV9 with TRBJ2-5; maybe TRBD2 (5 bases). V gave up 4 bases and J gave up 5 bases, with 15 bases separating them. The CDR3 contains 14 residues. Germline CDR1 SGDLS, CDR2 YYNGEE. The CDR3 here is CASSSPGRGETQYF. The CDR3, as DNA: TGTGCCAGCAGCTCTCCTGGGAGAGGGGAGACCCAGTACTTC.

This clone was counted a few times. The CDR3 is CASGLGLAGSTGELFF. The CDR3 DNA reads TGTGCCAGCGGCCTTGGACTAGCGGGGAGTACCGGGGAGCTGTTTTTT. The gene calls are TRBV5-4 and TRBJ2-2; 12 nucleotides agree with TRBD2. The germline V gene encodes CDR1 SGHNT and CDR2 YYREEE (reference sequence). The CDR3 runs 16 residues. V lost 7 bases, J lost 5 bases, and 9 bases stayed unmatched.

This chain uses TRBV7-3 with TRBJ2-1; a weak D match, TRBD2 (7 bases). The CDR3 is made up of 13 amino acids. The V gene lost 5 bases and the J gene lost 15 bases, with 20 bases spanning the gap. Germline V gene lookup returns CDR1 SGHTA and CDR2 FQGTGA. The DNA for the CDR3 is TGTGCCAGCAGCCCTCGGGGGGCGAGAGGCCTGTTCTTC. This gives the protein CASSPRGARGLFF.

The rearrangement joins TRBV19 to TRBJ1-2, with TRBD1 matching over 10 bases. Trimming removed 4 bases from V and 7 bases from J; junction bases left unmatched: 9. Germline V gene sequence: CDR1 LNHDA, CDR2 SQIVND (reference sequence). This CDR3 has 15 residues. CDR3: CASSTWGGQGSGYTF. The CDR3 nucleotides read TGTGCCAGTAGTACCTGGGGGGGACAGGGGTCTGGCTACACCTTC.